The clone carrying this T cell receptor beta chain occurred a few times. The sample originates from a study of blood T cells in healthy people across ages. Through a sample-barcoded 5' primer and a J-beta primer mix, a second PCR was run for roughly 7 to 11 cycles. TCRdb reanalysed the 5' RACE reads using MiXCR and keeps one entry per CDR3 protein. Among more than 600,000 distinct CDR3 sequences listed, 25% were seen once. CDR1 SGHTA and CDR2 FQGNSA come from the germline V gene. The V end was cut by 1 base, the J end by 2 bases, with 9 bases between. The CDR3 spans 15 residues. A further study also used this sample, focusing on T cells of mothers and their children.

The chain recombines TRBV7-2 with TRBJ2-1; maybe TRBD2 (6 bases). This receptor was taken from a boy between 10 and 17 years old in good health. The sample taken for sequencing was blood. CDR3 in DNA: TGTGCCAGCAGCTTAGTTTGGGGGGCCTACAATGAGCAGTTCTTC. Translation: CASSLVWGAYNEQFF. Based on the CDR3 plus reference TRBV7-2 and TRBJ2-1, the full variable domain is GAGVSQSPSNKVTEKGKDVELRCDPISGHTALYWYRQSLGQGLEFLIYFQGNSAPDKSGLPSDRFSAERTGGSVSTLTIQRTQQEDSAVYLCASSLVWGAYNEQFFGPGTRLTVL.